A single T cell receptor beta chain is shown here with its context. The sample is drawn from a study of CD8 T cells in Susac syndrome. For the study at large: Eight or nine of the sequenced Susac syndrome patients were in remission, and five or six had active disease.

RNA, at about 0.5 to 1 ug, was reverse transcribed with random hexamers. An immunoSEQ multiplex PCR amplified TCR beta CDR3 over 54 Vbeta and 13 Jbeta. TCRdb itself ran the immunoSEQ multiplex PCR reads through MiXCR, one entry per CDR3 protein. The repertoire holds 95,000 to 150,000 distinct CDR3 sequences, with under 96% as singletons. CDR1 MNHNS and CDR2 SASEGT come from the germline V gene. Trimming removed 6 bases from V and 5 bases from J, with 16 bases in between. This CDR3 region has 14 residues. The authors sequenced TCR beta from blood CD8+ and CD4+ T cells. The patients with Susac syndrome satisfied recently defined diagnostic criteria for either definite or probable disease.

The genes are TRBV6-1 and TRBJ1-2; a weak D match, TRBD1 (6 bases). The sequenced sample was CD4+ T cells from PBMCs. This receptor was taken from a human donor with Susac syndrome. The CDR3 loop is CASRSDRLSYGYTF. The CDR3 coding sequence is TGTGCCAGCAGGTCTGACAGGCTCTCTTATGGCTACACCTTC.